This T cell receptor beta chain was sequenced in a study of Graves' ophthalmopathy and Graves' hyperthyroidism. This CDR3 contains 14 residues. CDR1 and CDR2 (germline): SGDLS, YYNGEE. The V segment lost 7 bases and the J segment 5 bases; nucleotides outside the gene matches: 10. Exclusion applied to patients with other autoimmune diseases, uncontrolled infections, pregnancy or lactation. 7.5 to 10 ml of fresh blood yielded the PBMCs by density gradient. Researchers took RNA transcripts and amplified TCR beta CDR3 regions from them. The workflow started with a first-round RT-PCR run with HTBI primers and then moved on to a second-round multiplex PCR. TCRdb called the multiplex PCR reads again in MiXCR, with one record for every CDR3 protein. The sample comprises 650,000 to 800,000 distinct CDR3 sequences, approximately 39% of which are singletons, and under 3.5% rests with the top ten. This clonotype was seen ten or more times.

The rearrangement joins TRBV9 to TRBJ2-5; 8 bases are a match to TRBD1. This TCR was recovered from an adult man with Graves' ophthalmopathy. Sequencing was done on a sample of peripheral blood. CDR3 nucleotides: TGTGCCAGCGCAGATCCAGGGGGCGGTGAGACCCAGTACTTC. Protein sequence: CASADPGGGETQYF.